This T cell receptor beta chain derives from a study of cytomegalovirus exposure and HLA in healthy donors. Worth noting for this clone: The antigen remains undetermined.

Between the trimmed V and J ends, which lost 6 bases and 4 bases, there was a span of 18 bases. The CDR3 runs to 15 residues. Looked up from germline, CDR1 is WSHSY and CDR2 is SAAADI. The donors, nominally healthy at sampling, likely had unrecorded immune exposures. Whole-study results and caveats: According to the study, 150 to 200 TCR beta chains were cytomegalovirus-associated.

PCR involved 60 Vbeta and 13 Jbeta primers. The assay was immunoSEQ multiplex PCR, and TCRdb's table has in-frame clones only and misses some. Of around 210,000 clones in the sample, roughly four fifths were seen once. Sequenced: PBMCs. This chain links TRBV10-2 with TRBJ1-2; possibly TRBD1 for D (5 bases). The clonotype comes from a woman between 40 and 55 years old in good health and CMV-seronegative. CDR3 nucleotide sequence: TGCGCCAGCAGCTCACGTGATACGGGGGGCTATGGCTACACCTTC. Translating gives CASSSRDTGGYGYTF.